Listed below are T cell receptor beta chains from one sample, sequenced in a study of identical twins. One entry per CDR3 protein results from TCRdb running MiXCR on the 5' RACE reads. The sample consists of a few hundred thousand distinct CDR3 sequences, around 18% of them appearing once. The specimen was naive T cells sorted from blood. All receptors come from a man aged 50-60 years in good health. Each CDR3 is given with its conserved first and last residue. The D gene is left open where the match is weak. Some rows have no size entry. The others give once, few or many, or a class for an expanded clone.

TRBJ1-5 few TRBV6-2/TRBV6-3 TRBD1 CASKDRRNQPQHF TGTGCCAGCAAGGACAGGCGCAATCAGCCCCAGCATTTT
TRBJ1-2 few TRBV28 NA CASSAQGGYGYTF TGTGCCAGCAGTGCACAGGGAGGCTATGGCTACACCTTC
TRBJ2-5 NA TRBV7-9 NA CASSFAADQETQYF TGTGCCAGCAGCTTTGCGGCGGACCAAGAGACCCAGTACTTC
TRBJ2-4 many TRBV20-1 NA CSARGPPKNIQYF TGCAGTGCTAGAGGGCCTCCGAAAAACATTCAGTACTTC
TRBJ2-3 few TRBV5-1 TRBD1 CASSYHEGQVADTQYF TGCGCCAGCAGTTATCACGAGGGACAGGTAGCAGATACGCAGTATTTT
TRBJ2-1 many TRBV9 NA CASSLVSFNEQFF TGTGCCAGCAGTCTAGTTTCCTTCAATGAGCAGTTCTTC
TRBJ2-7 once TRBV7-2 NA CASSLVGVLGSADEQYF TGTGCCAGCAGCTTAGTTGGCGTATTGGGGTCAGCGGACGAGCAGTACTTC
TRBJ2-1 few TRBV7-9 TRBD1 CASSTGQGDNEQFF TGTGCCAGCAGCACTGGACAGGGGGACAATGAGCAGTTCTTC
TRBJ1-2 few TRBV20-1 TRBD1 CSARKNRDRAFYGYTF TGCAGTGCTAGAAAAAACAGGGACAGGGCCTTCTATGGCTACACCTTC
TRBJ2-5 many TRBV29-1 NA CSARPKEETQYF TGCAGCGCTCGACCCAAGGAAGAGACCCAGTACTTC
TRBJ1-1 few TRBV5-1 NA CASSLGWRELGTEAFF TGCGCCAGCAGCCTGGGATGGAGGGAACTGGGCACTGAAGCTTTCTTT
TRBJ2-3 few TRBV28 NA CASSHGLGTDTQYF TGTGCCAGCAGTCATGGGCTAGGCACAGATACGCAGTATTTT
TRBJ2-1 NA TRBV5-8 TRBD2 CASSFGLAGMDEQFF TGTGCCAGCAGCTTCGGACTAGCGGGAATGGATGAGCAGTTCTTC
TRBJ1-1 NA TRBV5-5 NA CASSSTLGLNTEAFF TGTGCCAGCAGCTCGACTCTGGGGTTGAACACTGAAGCTTTCTTT
TRBJ2-5 few TRBV6-4 TRBD1 CASSDGGQVGETQYF TGTGCCAGCAGTGACGGGGGACAGGTCGGTGAGACCCAGTACTTC
TRBJ2-5 many TRBV20-1 TRBD2 CSARGGLAGAFGTQYF TGCAGTGCTAGAGGGGGACTAGCGGGAGCATTCGGGACCCAGTACTTC
TRBJ2-7 few TRBV7-8 TRBD1 CASSLAIYRGRAEQYF TGTGCCAGCAGCTTAGCGATTTATAGGGGGCGGGCCGAGCAGTACTTC
TRBJ2-5 many TRBV9 TRBD1 CASSVQGTGGQETQYF TGTGCCAGCAGCGTACAGGGGACAGGGGGCCAAGAGACCCAGTACTTC
TRBJ2-3 many TRBV20-1 TRBD2 CSVPGLAVSTDTQYF TGCAGTGTTCCGGGACTAGCGGTTAGCACAGATACGCAGTATTTT
TRBJ2-1 NA TRBV24-1 TRBD2 CATSDPGLAGSPEQFF TGTGCCACCAGTGACCCGGGACTAGCGGGGTCACCCGAGCAGTTCTTC
TRBJ1-1 NA TRBV5-1 NA CASSLEAGPGGTEAFF TGCGCCAGCAGCTTGGAAGCGGGGCCGGGGGGCACTGAAGCTTTCTTT
TRBJ2-3 few TRBV28 TRBD2 CASRPGTSGRISTDTQYF TGTGCCAGCAGGCCAGGGACTAGCGGGAGGATAAGCACAGATACGCAGTATTTT
TRBJ2-7 few TRBV29-1 NA CSVGGRAYEQYF TGCAGCGTTGGCGGCAGGGCCTACGAGCAGTACTTC
TRBJ2-2 few TRBV12-3/TRBV12-4 TRBD2 CASTTGGVGELFF TGTGCCAGCACAACGGGAGGGGTCGGGGAGCTGTTTTTT
TRBJ2-7 NA TRBV15 NA CATSRAGQYYEQYF TGTGCCACCAGCAGAGCAGGCCAGTACTACGAGCAGTACTTC
TRBJ2-1 few TRBV11-2 TRBD2 CASSLVLAGGFNEQFF TGTGCCAGCAGCTTAGTTCTAGCGGGGGGTTTCAATGAGCAGTTCTTC
TRBJ2-3 few TRBV28 NA CASGSSWGTQYF TGTGCCAGCGGATCTAGTTGGGGTACGCAGTATTTT
TRBJ1-5 few TRBV30 NA CAWSTKPGGNQPQHF TGTGCCTGGAGTACAAAGCCAGGGGGCAATCAGCCCCAGCATTTT
TRBJ2-1 NA TRBV11-2 TRBD1 CASSYLRQGAQNEQFF TGTGCCAGCAGCTATTTACGACAGGGGGCTCAAAATGAGCAGTTCTTC
TRBJ2-1 many TRBV11-2 NA CASSQVYEQFF TGTGCCAGCAGTCAGGTCTATGAGCAGTTCTTC
TRBJ2-4 NA TRBV12-3/TRBV12-4 TRBD1 CASNTQGARNIQYF TGTGCCAGCAACACACAGGGGGCGAGAAACATTCAGTACTTC
TRBJ2-1 many TRBV12-3/TRBV12-4 TRBD2 CASSSGLAGYYNEQFF TGTGCCAGCAGTTCGGGACTAGCGGGATACTACAATGAGCAGTTCTTC
TRBJ1-1 NA TRBV5-1 NA CASSLQGTGGTEAFF TGCGCCAGCAGCTTGCAGGGGACGGGAGGCACTGAAGCTTTCTTT
TRBJ2-2 few TRBV29-1 TRBD1 CSVEARRQGGLNTGELFF TGCAGCGTTGAAGCTCGAAGACAGGGCGGACTGAACACCGGGGAGCTGTTTTTT
TRBJ2-5 NA TRBV4-3 TRBD1 CASSQDHQGGLGETQYF TGCGCCAGCAGCCAAGATCATCAAGGGGGCCTGGGAGAGACCCAGTACTTC
TRBJ2-5 many TRBV30 NA CAWSRGLETQYF TGTGCCTGGAGTCGGGGTTTAGAGACCCAGTACTTC
TRBJ2-6 NA TRBV7-9 NA CASSHTGSGANVLTF TGTGCCAGCAGCCACACAGGGTCTGGGGCCAACGTCCTGACTTTC
TRBJ1-4 NA TRBV4-1 TRBD1 CASSQDFRRGQGAARFF TGCGCCAGCAGCCAAGATTTCCGGCGAGGACAGGGGGCCGCTCGGTTTTTT
TRBJ1-5 NA TRBV4-1 NA CASSQVYGQPSNQPQHF TGCGCCAGCAGCCAAGTTTATGGACAGCCTAGCAATCAGCCCCAGCATTTT
TRBJ1-1 many TRBV5-1 NA CASSLVTNTEAFF TGCGCCAGCAGCTTGGTCACGAACACTGAAGCTTTCTTT
TRBJ2-5 NA TRBV27 NA CASRRQNQETQYF TGTGCCAGCAGACGACAGAATCAAGAGACCCAGTACTTC
TRBJ1-1 NA TRBV7-9 NA CASSPTAGNTEAFF TGTGCCAGCAGCCCGACGGCGGGAAATACTGAAGCTTTCTTT
TRBJ2-3 few TRBV5-1 NA CASSPGQPTDTQYF TGCGCCAGCAGCCCAGGACAGCCCACAGATACGCAGTATTTT
TRBJ1-5 NA TRBV27 NA CASSLTFGGLGWEPQHF TGTGCCAGCAGTTTAACATTCGGGGGGTTAGGTTGGGAGCCCCAGCATTTT
TRBJ2-7 many TRBV11-2 NA CASSFTPNEQYF TGTGCCAGCAGCTTCACCCCTAACGAGCAGTACTTC
TRBJ2-3 NA TRBV5-1 NA CAGSLVGTDTQYF TGCGCCGGCAGCTTGGTGGGGACAGATACGCAGTATTTT
TRBJ1-4 NA TRBV6-1 NA CASSEEDFVAEKLFF TGTGCCAGCAGTGAAGAGGACTTCGTGGCGGAAAAACTGTTTTTT
TRBJ2-7 NA TRBV27 NA CASSLDIRAYEQYF TGTGCCAGCAGTTTAGATATACGGGCCTACGAGCAGTACTTC
TRBJ2-5 few TRBV7-2 TRBD1 CASSLADRAAQYF TGTGCCAGCAGCTTAGCGGACAGGGCTGCCCAGTACTTC
TRBJ2-2 few TRBV5-5 NA CASSLGPSPNTGELFF TGTGCCAGCAGCTTAGGACCCAGTCCGAACACCGGGGAGCTGTTTTTT
TRBJ1-2 few TRBV12-3/TRBV12-4 NA CASSDSNYGYTF TGTGCCAGCTCGGACAGCAACTATGGCTACACCTTC
TRBJ1-4 many TRBV6-5 NA CASSYDGKLFF TGTGCCAGCAGTTACGATGGAAAACTGTTTTTT
TRBJ2-3 NA TRBV7-8 NA CATRKATASTDTQYF TGTGCCACCCGGAAAGCGACAGCCTCAACAGATACGCAGTATTTT
TRBJ2-1 few TRBV20-1 TRBD2 CSARDLTSEYYNEQFF TGCAGTGCTAGAGATTTAACTAGCGAGTACTACAATGAGCAGTTCTTC
TRBJ2-3 NA TRBV24-1 TRBD2 CATSERTSGTDTQYF TGTGCCACCAGTGAAAGGACTAGCGGCACAGATACGCAGTATTTT